This T cell receptor (beta chain) was recorded in a study of blood T cell repertoires in COVID-19. Overall study: Sites in the United States, Italy and Spain provided acute and convalescent COVID-19 samples. Nucleic acid was either cDNA or gDNA, and it came from T cells, B-cell-depleted T cells, or PBMCs.

As handled by the study authors: The authors estimated nucleated cell counts from reference gene primer amplification. The repertoire was sequenced with immunoSEQ multiplex PCR; TCRdb's copy has only in-frame clones and lacks some. V and J calls plus clone size are reproduced from that table; the DNA served to infer D and trimming. The sample holds some 180,000 clones; approximately 80% are singletons and the top ten take roughly 9.4%. The V end was cut by 5 bases, the J end by 1 base, with 8 bases between. CDR1 ENHRY and CDR2 SYGVKD come from the germline V gene. The CDR3 covers 13 residues. The sample comprised peripheral blood. This TCR was recovered from a woman aged 50 to 60 with active or convalescent COVID-19. The rearrangement joins TRBV10-3 to TRBJ1-1; a weak D match, TRBD1 (5 bases). The CDR3, as DNA: TGTGCCATCAGTCGGCAGGGGAACACTGAAGCTTTCTTT. Translated: CAISRQGNTEAFF.